Following are 15 T cell receptor beta chains from one sample sequenced in a study of cytomegalovirus exposure and HLA in healthy donors. Vbeta (60) and Jbeta (13) primers were used in the PCR. The protocol was immunoSEQ multiplex PCR, while the TCRdb copy is restricted to in-frame clones and leaves out a portion. Of about 89,000 clones in the sample, about 80% were seen once. Sequenced material: PBMCs. These receptor sequences come from a male donor in good health and CMV-seronegative.

The CDR3 DNA reads as TGCGCCAGCAGCCGCTCGTTGGGGGGTGGCAAAAACATTCAGTACTTC. This gives the protein CASSRSLGGGKNIQYF. The chain links TRBV4-3 to TRBJ2-4; maybe TRBD2 (6 bases). CDR3 length: 16 residues. V was pared by 4 bases and J by 3 bases, with 16 bases between. Per the germline V gene, CDR1 is LGHNA and CDR2 is YSLEER.

This chain joins TRBV6-5 and TRBJ2-7; no reliable D call. Trimming took off 5 bases at V and 2 bases at J, with 10 bases between the two ends. The CDR3 consists of 13 residues. CDR1 MNHEY and CDR2 SVGAGI come from the germline V gene. CDR3 in amino acids: CASSVEQPYEQYF. The CDR3 DNA follows: TGTGCCAGCAGTGTGGAGCAACCCTACGAGCAGTACTTC.

Here the CDR3 DNA reads TGCGCCAGCAGCCGAATACCGGGAGAGGGAACCGGGGAGCTGTTTTTT. Its protein is CASSRIPGEGTGELFF. This rearrangement joins TRBV5-1 to TRBJ2-2; TRBD2 might be the D (6 bases). Germline V gene sequence: CDR1 SGHRS, CDR2 YFSETQ. The CDR3 runs 16 residues. The V end lost 4 bases, the J end lost 5 bases, and 18 bases lay between the germline ends.

V and J are TRBV5-1 and TRBJ2-3; D might be TRBD1 (5 bases). V lost 0 bases to trimming and J lost 3 bases, with 8 bases between them. Germline V lookup: CDR1 SGHRS, CDR2 YFSETQ. This CDR3 has 14 residues. The CDR3 loop is CASSLAKGTDTQYF. The DNA of the CDR3 is TGCGCCAGCAGCTTGGCAAAGGGGACAGATACGCAGTATTTT. The full variable domain, with the rest looked up from reference TRBV5-1 and TRBJ2-3, is KAGVTQTPRYLIKTRGQQVTLSCSPISGHRSVSWYQQTPGQGLQFLFEYFSETQRNKGNFPGRFSGRQFSNSRSEMNVSTLELGDSALYLCASSLAKGTDTQYFGPGTRLTVL.

In this sample, this clone turned up a few times. This sequence joins TRBV2 and TRBJ1-2; D is unresolved. The CDR3 covers 14 residues. The germline V gene encodes CDR1 SNHLY and CDR2 FYNNEI. V gave up 1 base and J gave up 5 bases, with 11 bases separating them. In DNA form, the CDR3 reads TGTGCCAGCAGTGAAGTGCCTTCAGGATATGGCTACACCTTC. It yields the protein CASSEVPSGYGYTF.

The chain is built from TRBV4-1 and TRBJ1-1; TRBD1 might be the D (6 bases). V gave up 1 base and J gave up 6 bases, with 21 bases separating them. Germline assignment: CDR1 MGHRA and CDR2 YSYEKL. This CDR3 region has 17 residues. CDR3 amino acids: CASSQAAGARVGSEAFF. The CDR3 DNA follows: TGCGCCAGCAGCCAAGCTGCGGGGGCGAGAGTCGGCTCTGAAGCTTTCTTT.

The chain joins TRBV5-1 to TRBJ1-3, with 12 bases fitting TRBD1. V was clipped by 4 bases and J by 1 base; unmatched bases: 9. The CDR3 length is 18 residues. Germline CDR1 is SGHRS and CDR2 is YFSETQ. CDR3 protein: CASSPGTGGRGSGNTIYF. In DNA, the CDR3 is TGCGCCAGCAGCCCCGGGACAGGGGGCCGGGGATCTGGAAACACCATATATTTT.

The chain recombines TRBV5-1 with TRBJ2-5, with D possibly TRBD1 on 5 matching bases. The germline gives CDR1 SGHRS, CDR2 YFSETQ. This CDR3 comprises 16 residues. Trimming removed 1 base at V and 3 bases at J, with 16 bases between. CDR3 sequence reads: CASSLSPGSREETQYF. DNA for the CDR3: TGCGCCAGCAGCTTGAGTCCAGGGTCGCGAGAAGAGACCCAGTACTTC.

The CDR3 is CASSPSRDRDQYF. The CDR3 DNA sequence: TGTGCCAGCTCACCGTCCCGGGACAGGGATCAGTACTTC. The gene calls are TRBV18 and TRBJ2-7; TRBD1 matches 9 bases. J was trimmed by 10 bases and V by 3 bases; bases with no gene match: 7. This CDR3 contains 13 residues. CDR1 and CDR2 (germline): KGHSH, LQKENI. The full variable domain, completed using reference TRBV18 and TRBJ2-7, is NAGVMQNPRHLVRRRGQEARLRCSPMKGHSHVYWYRQLPEEGLKFMVYLQKENIIDESGMPKERFSAEFPKEGPSILRIQQVVRGDSAAYFCASSPSRDRDQYFGPGTRLTVT.

This sequence joins TRBV7-2 and TRBJ1-2, with unresolved D. Germline CDR1 is SGHTA and CDR2 is FQGNSA. This CDR3 is built from 14 residues. The V and J ends lost 1 base and 4 bases respectively, with 10 bases between them. CDR3 sequence (DNA): TGTGCCAGCAGCTTAGTCCCCCTAACCTATGGCTACACCTTC. It specifies CASSLVPLTYGYTF.

The chain links TRBV6-1 to TRBJ2-1; D might be TRBD2 (5 bases). Trimming left V 6 bases short and J 4 bases short, with 13 bases between. CDR1 is MNHNS and CDR2 is SASEGT in the germline V gene. The CDR3 consists of 14 residues. Here the CDR3 DNA reads TGTGCCAGCAGCCGACAAGCGGCTTACAATGAGCAGTTCTTC. Translating gives CASSRQAAYNEQFF.

The chain combines TRBV7-8 with TRBJ1-1; D possibly corresponds to TRBD1 (6 bases). Deletions cut 5 bases from V and 4 bases from J, with 8 bases between. This CDR3 has 12 residues. The germline V gene encodes CDR1 SGHVS and CDR2 FQNEAQ. The DNA for the CDR3 is TGTGCCAGCAGCAGGGGGGGCACTGAAGCTTTCTTT. It translates to CASSRGGTEAFF.

The rearrangement joins TRBV5-4 to TRBJ1-1, with 9 bases identical to TRBD1. CDR1 is SGHNT, CDR2 YYREEE, per germline (reference sequence). V lost 4 bases to trimming and J lost 4 bases; unmatched junction nucleotides: 5. The CDR3 has 14 amino acids. The CDR3 reads CASSIDRGGTEAFF. The CDR3 DNA reads TGTGCCAGCAGCATCGACAGGGGGGGCACTGAAGCTTTCTTT.

This sequence joins TRBV5-6 and TRBJ1-1; 10 positions agree with TRBD1. V dropped 2 bases and J dropped 5; count of bases not matched to a gene: 9. The germline V gene encodes CDR1 SGHDT and CDR2 YYEEEE. The CDR3 runs 16 residues. Here the CDR3 reads CASSFRTGGRGTEAFF. The CDR3 nucleotides read TGTGCCAGCAGCTTTCGGACAGGGGGGAGGGGGACTGAAGCTTTCTTT.

This clone was picked up one time. Other DNA sequences in the same sample also yield this CDR3. The gene calls are TRBV28 and TRBJ2-5, with 10 bases matching TRBD2. The CDR3 has 14 amino acids. Trimming removed 5 bases from V and 4 bases from J; junction bases left unmatched: 4. Germline V gives CDR1 MDHEN, CDR2 SYDVKM. CDR3 in DNA: TGTGCCAGCAGTCGAGCTAGCGGGAGAGAGACCCAGTACTTC. Protein: CASSRASGRETQYF. Complete variable domain (other parts from reference TRBV28 and TRBJ2-5): DVKVTQSSRYLVKRTGEKVFLECVQDMDHENMFWYRQDPGLGLRLIYFSYDVKMKEKGDIPEGYSVSREKKERFSLILESASTNQTSMYLCASSRASGRETQYFGPGTRLLVL.